This is a list of T cell receptor beta chains from one sample in a study of T cell responses to AZD1222 COVID-19 vaccine. TCRdb's copy holds only in-frame clones and misses some; the assay was immunoSEQ multiplex PCR. The sample holds 55,000 to 80,000 clones, around four fifths seen once. The sequences come from peripheral blood, collected on day 0 of AZD1222 vaccination. The receptors come from an adult in good health. Each CDR3 is given with its conserved first and last residue. Fields, in order: D gene, J gene, V gene, CDR3 length, CDR3 DNA, CDR3 protein. D genes are given only for firm matches.

d_call: .
j_call: TRBJ2-1
v_call: TRBV4-3
cdr3_length: 18
cdr3_nt: TGCGCCAGCAGCCAAGATAATGCAGGGTCTAGGCCCTACAATGAGCAGTTCTTC
cdr3_aa: CASSQDNAGSRPYNEQFF

d_call: .
j_call: TRBJ2-7
v_call: TRBV24-1
cdr3_length: 11
cdr3_nt: TGTGCCACCAGTGCGGGTCACGAGCAGTACTTC
cdr3_aa: CATSAGHEQYF

d_call: TRBD1
j_call: TRBJ1-2
v_call: TRBV5-5
cdr3_length: 15
cdr3_nt: TGTGCCAGCAGCTTGGACGGACAGGGGGTTAATGGCTACACCTTC
cdr3_aa: CASSLDGQGVNGYTF

d_call: TRBD2
j_call: TRBJ2-2
v_call: TRBV19
cdr3_length: 19
cdr3_nt: TGTGCCAGTAGTATTTTGGTAGCGGGGGGACTACAGAACACCGGGGAGCTGTTTTTT
cdr3_aa: CASSILVAGGLQNTGELFF

d_call: TRBD1
j_call: TRBJ1-2
v_call: TRBV28
cdr3_length: 12
cdr3_nt: TGTGCCAGCAGCCTGGGACAGGGTCGCTACACCTTC
cdr3_aa: CASSLGQGRYTF

d_call: .
j_call: TRBJ1-4
v_call: TRBV19
cdr3_length: 15
cdr3_nt: TGTGCCAGTAGTAGAATAGAAACAGCTAATGAAAAACTGTTTTTT
cdr3_aa: CASSRIETANEKLFF

d_call: .
j_call: TRBJ1-1
v_call: TRBV4-3
cdr3_length: 12
cdr3_nt: TGCGCCAGCAGCCAAGATTACACTGAAGCTTTCTTT
cdr3_aa: CASSQDYTEAFF

d_call: .
j_call: TRBJ2-2
v_call: TRBV27
cdr3_length: 12
cdr3_nt: TGTGCCCGTCTCCCTAACACCGGGGAGCTGTTTTTT
cdr3_aa: CARLPNTGELFF

d_call: TRBD1
j_call: TRBJ1-5
v_call: TRBV4-3
cdr3_length: 12
cdr3_nt: TGCGCCAGTGGACAGGGCAATCAGCCCCAGCATTTT
cdr3_aa: CASGQGNQPQHF

d_call: TRBD1
j_call: TRBJ1-1
v_call: TRBV5-1
cdr3_length: 14
cdr3_nt: TGCGCCAGCAGCTTGTGGGACAGCAACACTGAAGCTTTCTTT
cdr3_aa: CASSLWDSNTEAFF